This passage covers 10 T cell receptor beta chains from one sample sequenced in a study of T cells in localized non-small cell lung cancer. Method: immunoSEQ multiplex PCR; TCRdb's copy keeps in-frame clones and lacks some. The sample carries over 20,000 clones, around 90% recorded once. The sequenced sample was peripheral blood mononuclear cells, obtained before any cancer treatment. These receptors all stem from a male donor at least 60 years old with stage II lung adenocarcinoma.

The chain recombines TRBV27 with TRBJ2-3; D gene unclear. CDR1 is MNHEY and CDR2 is SMNVEV in the germline V gene (reference sequence). The V end lost 7 bases, the J end lost 2 bases, and 13 bases lay between the germline ends. The CDR3 runs 14 residues. The CDR3 sequence: CASTSGVFTDTQYF. Written as DNA, the CDR3 is TGTGCCAGCACCTCGGGCGTGTTCACAGATACGCAGTATTTT.

J is TRBJ2-7 and V is TRBV11-2, with unresolved D. Trimming took 5 bases from V and 2 from J, leaving 13 bases between them. Germline values: CDR1 SGHAT, CDR2 FQNNGV. The CDR3 totals 14 residues. CDR3 sequence (DNA): TGTGCCAGCAGCAATGTTAGACGGGCCTACGAGCAGTACTTC. It is translated as CASSNVRRAYEQYF.

The chain has TRBV27 and TRBJ1-2; tentatively, D is TRBD1 (6 bases). This CDR3 spans 15 amino acids. V gave up 0 bases and J gave up 8 bases, with 16 bases separating them. Germline V gene sequence: CDR1 MNHEY, CDR2 SMNVEV (reference sequence). CDR3 nucleotides: TGTGCCAGCAGTTTATCGAGGGGGTCCTTCCAGGGCTACACCTTC. Protein product: CASSLSRGSFQGYTF.

The chain is built from TRBV28 and TRBJ2-1; TRBD2 agrees at 7 bases. This CDR3 comprises 15 residues. In germline, CDR1 is MDHEN, CDR2 SYDVKM. V lost 6 bases to trimming and J lost 5 bases; unmatched junction nucleotides: 10. The CDR3 bases are TGTGCCAGCAGAGAATCCGGGACTATCAACAATGAGCAGTTCTTC. Translated, it gives CASRESGTINNEQFF.

The rearrangement joins TRBV27 to TRBJ2-1; perhaps TRBD1 as D (5 bases). The germline V gene has CDR1 MNHEY and CDR2 SMNVEV (reference sequence). The CDR3 is 11 amino acids. V lost 9 bases and J 4 bases, leaving 7 bases between the germline ends. The CDR3 loop reads CASSGYNEQFF. The CDR3 DNA follows: TGTGCCAGTTCAGGGTACAATGAGCAGTTCTTC.

The V gene is TRBV27, the J gene TRBJ1-4; possibly TRBD1 for D (6 bases). Germline CDR1 reads MNHEY; CDR2 reads SMNVEV (reference sequence). The CDR3 sequence is 13 residues long. V was cut by 6 bases and J by 7 bases, with 12 bases left in between. CDR3 region: CASSPRQAEKLFF. CDR3 nucleotides: TGTGCCAGCAGCCCCAGACAGGCTGAAAAACTGTTTTTT.

V and J are TRBV5-4 and TRBJ2-3, with 9 bases fitting TRBD2. Germline-derived CDR1 and CDR2 are SGHNT and YYREEE (reference sequence). The CDR3 runs 15 residues. V dropped 0 bases and J dropped 7; count of bases not matched to a gene: 6. CDR3 sequence (DNA): TGTGCCAGCAGCTTGGGTAGCGGGAGCTCATATACGCAGTATTTT. Translation: CASSLGSGSSYTQYF.

The CDR3 DNA reads as TGTGCCAGCAGCCAAGAGGGCATCTATGGCTACACCTTC. Protein sequence: CASSQEGIYGYTF. The chain combines TRBV7-9 with TRBJ1-2; D gene uncertain. The V gene lost 5 bases and the J gene lost 4 bases, with 11 bases spanning the gap. This CDR3 is 13 amino acids long. Germline V CDR1 and CDR2: SEHNR, FQNEAQ (reference sequence).

The chain recombines TRBV15 with TRBJ2-3; no definite D call. CDR1 is LNHNV and CDR2 is YYDKDF in the germline V gene (reference sequence). V was cut by 0 bases and J by 2 bases, with 6 bases left in between. CDR3 length: 14 amino acids. For the CDR3, the DNA is TGTGCCACCAGCAGAGATCGGGCCACAGATACGCAGTATTTT. As protein: CATSRDRATDTQYF.

The chain joins TRBV19 to TRBJ2-3; TRBD2 matches 8 bases. Germline V gives CDR1 LNHDA, CDR2 SQIVND (reference sequence). The CDR3 spans 14 residues. V dropped 8 bases and J dropped 4; count of bases not matched to a gene: 8. DNA for the CDR3: TGTGCCAGTGGGCCGCCGGGACTAGCAGATACGCAGTATTTT. This gives the protein CASGPPGLADTQYF.